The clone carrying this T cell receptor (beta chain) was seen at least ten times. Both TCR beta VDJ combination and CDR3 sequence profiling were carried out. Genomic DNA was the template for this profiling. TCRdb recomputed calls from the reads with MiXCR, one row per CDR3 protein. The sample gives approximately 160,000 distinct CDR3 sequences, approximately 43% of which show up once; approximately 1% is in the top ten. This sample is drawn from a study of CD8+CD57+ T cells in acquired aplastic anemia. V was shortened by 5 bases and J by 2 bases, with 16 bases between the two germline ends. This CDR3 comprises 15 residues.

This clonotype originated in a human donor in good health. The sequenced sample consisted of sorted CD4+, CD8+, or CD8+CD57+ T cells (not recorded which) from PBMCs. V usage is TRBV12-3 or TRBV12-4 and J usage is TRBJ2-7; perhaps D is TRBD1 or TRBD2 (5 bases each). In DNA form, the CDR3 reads TGTGCCAGCAGTGCGTACCGGGACCCTGCCTACGAGCAGTACTTC. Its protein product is CASSAYRDPAYEQYF.